This is a list of T cell receptor beta chains from one sample in a study of T cell repertoires in cytomegalovirus infection. TCRdb passed the reads through MiXCR, listing each CDR3 protein once. The sample has about 80,000 distinct CDR3 sequences, 3.7% seen once. What was sequenced was PBMCs. These receptors were obtained from a human donor in good health (CMV status not recorded). Some clones in this sample may be carry-over from other donors' samples. Both conserved end residues are part of each CDR3. D genes are given only for firm matches. Size values are once, few and many counts, or a class for expanded clones, and some rows have none.

J gene	clone size	V gene	D gene	CDR3 DNA	CDR3 protein
TRBJ1-5	many	TRBV12-3/TRBV12-4	-	TGTGCCAGCAGTTTAGGACAGGTAAATCAGCCCCAGCATTTT	CASSLGQVNQPQHF
TRBJ1-4	many	TRBV6-7	-	TGTGCCAGCAGTTCGACAGTAGATTCAACTAATGAAAAACTGTTTTTT	CASSSTVDSTNEKLFF
TRBJ2-7	many	TRBV2	-	TGTGCCAGCTGCCGGACGAGGCATTCCGAGCAGTACTTC	CASCRTRHSEQYF
TRBJ2-4	many	TRBV7-2	TRBD1	TGTGCCAGCAGCTCCGGGACAGGGGTGGCCAAAAACATTCAGTACTTC	CASSSGTGVAKNIQYF
TRBJ1-5	many	TRBV7-2	-	TGTGCCAGCAGCCCACGTGCGGGCAATCAGCCCCAGCATTTT	CASSPRAGNQPQHF
TRBJ1-4	few	TRBV19	-	TGTGCCAGTAGTAGAGAAGAAAAACTGTTTTTT	CASSREEKLFF
TRBJ2-7	many	TRBV7-8	TRBD1	TGTGCCAGCAGCGCCGGACAGGCCCTCGAGCAGTACTTC	CASSAGQALEQYF
TRBJ1-2	many	TRBV7-2	-	TGTGCCAGCAGCTCGGACTGGTCCATCTATGGCTACACCTTC	CASSSDWSIYGYTF
TRBJ1-5	many	TRBV12-3/TRBV12-4	-	TGTGCCAGCAGCAGTACGGACAGCCCGAGCAATCAGCCCCAGCATTTT	CASSSTDSPSNQPQHF
TRBJ2-2	many	TRBV19	-	TGTGCCAGTAGTCCGGACCAGCTGTCCGGGGAGCTGTTTTTT	CASSPDQLSGELFF
TRBJ2-1	many	TRBV20-1	-	TGCAGTGCTAGAGATACCGCCAGGGCCTCCTACAATGAGCAGTTCTTC	CSARDTARASYNEQFF
TRBJ1-1	many	TRBV4-3	-	TGCGCCAGCAGCCAAGTTCGGTCCACTGAAGCTTTCTTT	CASSQVRSTEAFF
TRBJ2-1	many	TRBV6-2/TRBV6-3	TRBD2	TGTGCCAGCAGTCCCGGCGGGGGGGCGTACTACAATGAGCAGTTCTTC	CASSPGGGAYYNEQFF
TRBJ2-1	few	TRBV29-1	-	TGCAGCTCCCCGCGGCAGGGCCGGGACAATGAGCAGTTCTTC	CSSPRQGRDNEQFF
TRBJ2-3	many	TRBV6-4	-	TGTGCCAGCAGTGTCACTAGCACAGATACGCAGTATTTT	CASSVTSTDTQYF
TRBJ1-5	many	TRBV19	TRBD1	TGTGCCGGCGGGACAGCGCATAGCAATCAGCCCCAGCATTTT	CAGGTAHSNQPQHF
TRBJ1-1	many	TRBV19	TRBD1	TGTGCCAGTAGTGAGGGGGCGCGGAGCACTGAAGCTTTCTTT	CASSEGARSTEAFF
TRBJ1-6	many	TRBV2	TRBD1	TGTGCCAGCAGTGCAAGACAGGGGGCACCCCTCCACTTT	CASSARQGAPLHF
TRBJ2-7	many	TRBV6-2/TRBV6-3	-	TGTGCCAGCAGCCCCCAAGGGTTCCAAACCAGGGGAGGTAGCTCCTACGAGCAGTACTTC	CASSPQGFQTRGGSSYEQYF
TRBJ2-7	many	TRBV5-1	-	TGCGCCAGCACCCGACTGCCGGGAACCTACGAGCAGTACTTC	CASTRLPGTYEQYF
TRBJ1-1	many	TRBV27	TRBD1	TGTGCCAGCAGTCGGGACAGGCAGACTTACACTGAAGCTTTCTTT	CASSRDRQTYTEAFF
TRBJ1-1	-	TRBV7-9	-	TGTGCCAGCAGCGACGAATCGGGGCACACTGATGCTTTCTTT	CASSDESGHTDAFF
TRBJ1-2	many	TRBV28	TRBD1	TGTGCCAGCAGTCCCCTGCTACAGGGGGACTATGGCTACACCTTC	CASSPLLQGDYGYTF
TRBJ1-5	many	TRBV7-8	-	TGTGCCAGCAGCCCCCCGACCGGGAATCAGCCCCAGCATTTT	CASSPPTGNQPQHF
TRBJ1-2	many	TRBV15	TRBD1	TGTGCCACCAGCAGACCCGGGACAGGCGTTGGGGGCTACACCTTC	CATSRPGTGVGGYTF
TRBJ1-2	many	TRBV28	-	TGTGCCAGCAGTTTCGTGGGACGGGGGGGTGAGGGCTACACCTTC	CASSFVGRGGEGYTF
TRBJ1-1	many	TRBV19	TRBD1	TGTGCCAGCCTGGGGACAGGGGCGCTGGGCACTGAAGCTTTCTTT	CASLGTGALGTEAFF
TRBJ2-3	many	TRBV19	-	TGTGCCAGTAGTATGGGTTACACAGATACGCAGTATTTT	CASSMGYTDTQYF
TRBJ1-2	many	TRBV6-2/TRBV6-3	TRBD1	TGTGCCAGCAACCAGGACAGGATCGGCTACACCTTC	CASNQDRIGYTF
TRBJ1-1	many	TRBV11-1	TRBD1	TGTGCCAGCAGCTTCGCAGCCCGAACAGGGGCTCGTACTGAAGCTTTCTTT	CASSFAARTGARTEAFF
TRBJ2-3	many	TRBV6-2/TRBV6-3	-	TGTGCCAGCAGTACCAGTTCAGATACGCAGTATTTT	CASSTSSDTQYF
TRBJ1-5	many	TRBV7-2	-	TGTGCCAGCAGCAAACAGGGACCTCAGCCCCAGCATTTT	CASSKQGPQPQHF
TRBJ1-2	many	TRBV7-2	-	TGTGCCAGCAGCTACGACAGGTCAGGTGGCTACACCTTC	CASSYDRSGGYTF
TRBJ2-7	many	TRBV7-2	-	TGTGCCAGCAGCTTCCGCATGAGTGGTACCCCGACCTACGAGCAGTACTTC	CASSFRMSGTPTYEQYF
TRBJ2-2	many	TRBV6-6	-	TGTGCCACAGGCCCTGGGACGGCGAACACCGGGGAGCTGTTTTTT	CATGPGTANTGELFF
TRBJ1-2	many	TRBV5-1	-	TGCGCCAGCAGCTTGGGGGTTATTGGGGGACTGGCCTATGGCTACACCTTC	CASSLGVIGGLAYGYTF
TRBJ1-1	many	TRBV7-6	-	TGTGCCAGCAGCTTAGGTGGGGGGACATTCACTGAAGCTTTCTTT	CASSLGGGTFTEAFF
TRBJ2-5	many	TRBV5-6	-	TGTGCCAGCAGCTTGACCATAGCCCAAGAGACCCAGTACTTC	CASSLTIAQETQYF
TRBJ2-5	many	TRBV20-1	-	TGCAGCGCTCTGGAAGAGACCCAGTACTTC	CSALEETQYF
TRBJ2-3	many	TRBV29-1	TRBD2	TGCAGCGGACTAGCGGGGGGCACAGATACGCAGTATTTT	CSGLAGGTDTQYF
TRBJ2-1	many	TRBV4-2	-	TGTGCCAGCAGCCAAGAGAAGACAGCCGGGTACAATGAGCAGTTCTTC	CASSQEKTAGYNEQFF
TRBJ2-7	many	TRBV12-3/TRBV12-4	TRBD1	TGTGCCAGCAGTCCGACAGGGCTCCACGAGCAGTACTTC	CASSPTGLHEQYF